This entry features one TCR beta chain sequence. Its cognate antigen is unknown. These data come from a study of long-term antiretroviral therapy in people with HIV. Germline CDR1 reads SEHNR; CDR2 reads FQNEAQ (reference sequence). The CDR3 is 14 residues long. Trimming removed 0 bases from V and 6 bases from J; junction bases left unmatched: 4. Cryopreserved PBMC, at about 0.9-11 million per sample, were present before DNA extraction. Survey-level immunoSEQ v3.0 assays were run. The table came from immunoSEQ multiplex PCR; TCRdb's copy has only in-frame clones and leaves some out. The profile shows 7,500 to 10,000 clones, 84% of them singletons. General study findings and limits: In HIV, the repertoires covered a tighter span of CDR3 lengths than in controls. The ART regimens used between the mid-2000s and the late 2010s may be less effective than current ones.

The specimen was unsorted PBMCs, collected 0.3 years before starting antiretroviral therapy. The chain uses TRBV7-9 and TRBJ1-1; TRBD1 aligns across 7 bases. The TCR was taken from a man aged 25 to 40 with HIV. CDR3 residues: CASSLAGGNAEAFF. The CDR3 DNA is TGTGCCAGCAGCTTAGCAGGGGGCAATGCTGAAGCTTTCTTT.